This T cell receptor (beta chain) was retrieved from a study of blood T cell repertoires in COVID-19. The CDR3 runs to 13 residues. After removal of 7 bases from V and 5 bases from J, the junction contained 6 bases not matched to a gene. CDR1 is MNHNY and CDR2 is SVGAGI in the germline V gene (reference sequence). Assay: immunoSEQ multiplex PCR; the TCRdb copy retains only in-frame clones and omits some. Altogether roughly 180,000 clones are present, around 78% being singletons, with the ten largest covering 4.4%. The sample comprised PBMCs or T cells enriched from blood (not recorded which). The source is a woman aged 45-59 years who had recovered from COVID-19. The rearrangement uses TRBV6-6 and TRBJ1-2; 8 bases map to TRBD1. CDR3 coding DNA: TGTGCCAGCACCAAACAGGGGGATTATGGCTACACCTTC. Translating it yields CASTKQGDYGYTF.